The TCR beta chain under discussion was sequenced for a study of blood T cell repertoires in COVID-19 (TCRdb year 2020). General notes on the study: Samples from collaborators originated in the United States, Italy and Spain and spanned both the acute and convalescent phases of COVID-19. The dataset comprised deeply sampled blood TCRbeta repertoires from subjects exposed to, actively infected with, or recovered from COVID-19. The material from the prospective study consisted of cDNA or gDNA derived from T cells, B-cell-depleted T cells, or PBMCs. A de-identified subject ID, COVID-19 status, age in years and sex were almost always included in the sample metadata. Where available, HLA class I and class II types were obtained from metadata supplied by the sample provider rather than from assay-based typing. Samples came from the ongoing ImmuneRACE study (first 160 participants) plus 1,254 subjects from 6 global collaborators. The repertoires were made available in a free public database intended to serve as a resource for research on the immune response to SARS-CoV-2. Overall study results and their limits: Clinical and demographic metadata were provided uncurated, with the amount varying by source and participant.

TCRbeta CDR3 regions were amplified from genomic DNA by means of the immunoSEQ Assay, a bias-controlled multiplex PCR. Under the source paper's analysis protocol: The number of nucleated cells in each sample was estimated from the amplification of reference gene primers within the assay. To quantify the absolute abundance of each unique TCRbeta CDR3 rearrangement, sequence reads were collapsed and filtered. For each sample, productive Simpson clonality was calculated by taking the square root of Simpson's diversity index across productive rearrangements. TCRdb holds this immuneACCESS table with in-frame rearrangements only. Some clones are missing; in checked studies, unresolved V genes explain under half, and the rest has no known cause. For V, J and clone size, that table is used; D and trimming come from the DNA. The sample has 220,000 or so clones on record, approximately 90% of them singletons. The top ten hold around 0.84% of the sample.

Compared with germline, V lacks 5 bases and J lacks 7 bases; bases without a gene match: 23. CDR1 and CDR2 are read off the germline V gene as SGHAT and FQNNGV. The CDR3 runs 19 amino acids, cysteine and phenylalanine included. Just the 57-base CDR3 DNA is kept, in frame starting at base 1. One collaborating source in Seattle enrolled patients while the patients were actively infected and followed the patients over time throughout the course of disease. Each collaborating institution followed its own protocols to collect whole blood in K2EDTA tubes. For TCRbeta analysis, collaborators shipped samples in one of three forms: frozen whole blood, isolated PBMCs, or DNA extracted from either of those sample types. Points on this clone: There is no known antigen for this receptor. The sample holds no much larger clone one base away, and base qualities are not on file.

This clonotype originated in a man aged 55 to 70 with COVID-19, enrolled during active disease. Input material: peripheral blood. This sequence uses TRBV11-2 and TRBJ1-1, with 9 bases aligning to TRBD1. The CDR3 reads CASSLPGQGRRGWRDEAFF. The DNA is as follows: TGTGCCAGCAGCCTCCCGGGACAGGGAAGGAGGGGGTGGAGGGATGAAGCTTTCTTT. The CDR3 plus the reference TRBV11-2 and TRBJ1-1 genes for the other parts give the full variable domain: EAGVAQSPRYKIIEKRQSVAFWCNPISGHATLYWYQQILGQGPKLLIQFQNNGVVDDSQLPKDRFSAERLKGVDSTLKIQPAKLEDSAVYLCASSLPGQGRRGWRDEAFFGQGTRLTVV.